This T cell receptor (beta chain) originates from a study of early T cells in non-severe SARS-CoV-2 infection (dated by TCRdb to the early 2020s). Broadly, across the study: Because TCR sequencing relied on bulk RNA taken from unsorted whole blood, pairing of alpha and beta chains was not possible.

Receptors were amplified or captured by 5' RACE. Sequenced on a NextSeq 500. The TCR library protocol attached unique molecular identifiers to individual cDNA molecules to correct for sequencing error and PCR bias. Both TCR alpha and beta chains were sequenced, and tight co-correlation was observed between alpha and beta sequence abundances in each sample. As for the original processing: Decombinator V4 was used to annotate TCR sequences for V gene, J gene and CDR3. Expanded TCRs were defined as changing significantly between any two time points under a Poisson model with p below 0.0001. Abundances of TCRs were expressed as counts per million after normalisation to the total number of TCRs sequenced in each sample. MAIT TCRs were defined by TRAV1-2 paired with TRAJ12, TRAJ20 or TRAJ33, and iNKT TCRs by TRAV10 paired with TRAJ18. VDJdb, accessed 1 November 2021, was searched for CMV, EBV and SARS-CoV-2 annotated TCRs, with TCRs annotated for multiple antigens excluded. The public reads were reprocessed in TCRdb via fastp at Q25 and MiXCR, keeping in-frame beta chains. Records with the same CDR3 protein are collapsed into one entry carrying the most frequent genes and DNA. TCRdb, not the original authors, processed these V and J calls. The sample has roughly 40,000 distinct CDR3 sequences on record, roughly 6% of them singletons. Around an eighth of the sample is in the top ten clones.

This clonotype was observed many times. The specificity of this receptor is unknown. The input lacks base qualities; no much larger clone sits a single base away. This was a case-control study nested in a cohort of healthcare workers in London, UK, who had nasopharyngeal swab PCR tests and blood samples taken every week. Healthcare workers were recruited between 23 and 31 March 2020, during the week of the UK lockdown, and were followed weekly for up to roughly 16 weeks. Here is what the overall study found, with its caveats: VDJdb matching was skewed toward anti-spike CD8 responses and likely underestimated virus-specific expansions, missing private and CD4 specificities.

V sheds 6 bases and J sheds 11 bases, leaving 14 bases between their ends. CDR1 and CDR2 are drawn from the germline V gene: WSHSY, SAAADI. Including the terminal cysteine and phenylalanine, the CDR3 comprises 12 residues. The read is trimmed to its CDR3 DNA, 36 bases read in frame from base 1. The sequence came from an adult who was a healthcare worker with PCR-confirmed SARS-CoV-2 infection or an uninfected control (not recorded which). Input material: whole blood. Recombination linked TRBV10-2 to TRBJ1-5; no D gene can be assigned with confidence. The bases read TGCGCCAGCAGCCAGGTGTGGCCAGCCCAGCATTTT. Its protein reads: CASSQVWPAQHF.